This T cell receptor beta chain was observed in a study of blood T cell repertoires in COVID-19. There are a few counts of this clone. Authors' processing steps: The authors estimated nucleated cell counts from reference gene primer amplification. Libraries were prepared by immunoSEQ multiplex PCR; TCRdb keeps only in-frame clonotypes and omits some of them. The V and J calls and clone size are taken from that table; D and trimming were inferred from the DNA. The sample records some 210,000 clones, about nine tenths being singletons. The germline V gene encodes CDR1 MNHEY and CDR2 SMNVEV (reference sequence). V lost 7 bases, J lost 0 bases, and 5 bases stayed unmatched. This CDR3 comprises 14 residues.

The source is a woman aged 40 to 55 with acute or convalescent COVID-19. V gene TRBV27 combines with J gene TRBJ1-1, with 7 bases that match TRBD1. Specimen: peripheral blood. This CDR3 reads CASKMDRMNTEAFF. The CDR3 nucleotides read TGTGCCAGCAAAATGGACAGGATGAACACTGAAGCTTTCTTT.